This entry lists 18 T cell receptor beta chains sequenced from one sample in a study of T cells in Graves' hyperthyroidism and ophthalmopathy. Template material for amplifying TCR beta CDR3 regions consisted of RNA transcripts. Primed by the HTBI set, a first-round RT-PCR was run on the TCR CDR3. Via MiXCR, TCRdb re-called the multiplex PCR reads, giving one row per CDR3 protein. This table holds more than 450,000 distinct CDR3 sequences, around 15% found once. Sample: blood. The receptors stem from a woman aged 35 to 49 with Graves' hyperthyroidism.

The V gene is TRBV29-1, the J gene TRBJ1-1; possible D gene TRBD1, 5 bases. The CDR3 covers 15 residues. The V end was cut by 3 bases, the J end by 7 bases, with 21 bases between. Germline V gene sequence: CDR1 SQVTM, CDR2 ANQGSEA. The CDR3: CSVEDGVLPGGEAFF. DNA for the CDR3: TGCAGCGTTGAGGACGGAGTCCTTCCGGGGGGTGAAGCTTTCTTT.

This clonotype was detected ten times or more. CDR3 region: CASSHREGSYNEQFF. As DNA, the CDR3 is TGTGCCAGCAGCCACAGGGAGGGAAGTTACAATGAGCAGTTCTTC. The rearrangement uses TRBV2 and TRBJ2-1; D perhaps matches TRBD2 (7 bases). This CDR3 comprises 15 residues. Germline assignment: CDR1 SNHLY and CDR2 FYNNEI. V lost 6 bases, J lost 4 bases, and 16 bases lay in between.

The chain is built from TRBV11-2 and TRBJ1-5; 9 bases are a match to TRBD1. Germline V gene data show CDR1 as SGHAT and CDR2 as FQNNGV. The CDR3 runs to 15 residues. With 5 bases clipped from V and 5 bases from J, the junction kept 7 bases outside the gene matches. CDR3 residues: CASSPGTGIYQPQHF. DNA for the CDR3: TGTGCCAGCAGCCCGGGGACAGGGATATATCAGCCCCAGCATTTT.

In this sample, this clonotype turned up many times. The V and J genes are TRBV7-3 and TRBJ1-1; D is possibly TRBD1 (6 bases). CDR3 length equals 13 residues. From germline, CDR1 is SGHTA and CDR2 FQGTGA. V dropped 3 bases and J dropped 3 bases, with 8 bases sitting between them. CDR3 coding DNA: TGTGCCAGCAGCTTGAACAGGGACACTGAAGCTTTCTTT. This translates into CASSLNRDTEAFF.

This clonotype was found many times. The CDR3 is CASSSGHQGNEQFF. Written as DNA, the CDR3 is TGCGCCAGCAGCTCGGGACATCAGGGGAATGAGCAGTTCTTC. The J gene is TRBJ2-1, the V gene TRBV5-1, with a weak D call TRBD1 (6 bases). The CDR3 extends over 14 amino acids. Looked up from germline, CDR1 is SGHRS and CDR2 is YFSETQ. The ends were cut back, 3 bases at V and 7 bases at J, with 14 bases in the middle.

In this sample, this clonotype turned up a few times. The rearrangement links TRBV28 to TRBJ1-5; the D gene is possibly TRBD1 (6 bases). Germline V lookup: CDR1 MDHEN, CDR2 SYDVKM. This CDR3 comprises 15 residues. Trimming pared 4 bases from V and 3 bases from J, leaving 13 bases between. In DNA form, the CDR3 reads TGTGCCAGCAGTTCCCCCCCAGGGGTCAATCAGCCCCAGCATTTT. It translates to CASSSPPGVNQPQHF.

This clonotype was seen only a few times. Here the CDR3 DNA reads TGTGCCAGCAGCACGGTCCGGAGAAACATTCAGTACTTC. This sequence encodes CASSTVRRNIQYF. The chain couples TRBV27 to TRBJ2-4, with D hard to call. The length of the CDR3 is 13 residues. Germline V CDR1 and CDR2: MNHEY, SMNVEV (reference sequence). V was trimmed by 6 bases and J by 6 bases, leaving 12 bases between them.

This clonotype was observed at least ten times. V usage is TRBV30 and J usage is TRBJ1-2; possible D gene TRBD1, 5 bases. Trimming left V 0 bases short and J 5 bases short, with 13 bases between. This CDR3 contains 14 residues. Germline CDR1 reads GTSNPN; CDR2 reads SVGIG (reference sequence). DNA for the CDR3: TGTGCCTGGAGTGTTGGGACGGCCGAGTATGGCTACACCTTC. This translates into CAWSVGTAEYGYTF.

This clonotype came up many times. The gene calls are TRBV11-2 and TRBJ2-7; the match to TRBD1 covers 9 bases. Looked up from germline, CDR1 is SGHAT and CDR2 is FQNNGV. There are 16 residues in the CDR3. The V segment lost 2 bases and the J segment 1 base; nucleotides outside the gene matches: 6. The CDR3 DNA reads as TGTGCCAGCAGCTTATTGGGGACAGGGCCGTCCTACGAGCAGTACTTC. It yields the protein CASSLLGTGPSYEQYF.

In this sample, this clonotype turned up many times. The J gene is TRBJ1-5, the V gene TRBV12-3 or TRBV12-4, with a tentative D call TRBD1 (6 bases). The CDR3 length is 14 residues. Trimming stripped 6 bases from V and 6 bases from J, with 15 bases between. The CDR3 reads CASSLTGPGQPQHF. CDR3 in DNA: TGTGCCAGCAGCTTAACAGGGCCCGGTCAGCCCCAGCATTTT.

This clonotype has at least ten counts. The chain recombines TRBV11-3 with TRBJ1-3, with a possible D match to TRBD1 (5 bases). Germline values: CDR1 SGHNT, CDR2 YENEEA. Deletions cut 3 bases from V and 2 bases from J, with 20 bases between. The CDR3 is made up of 18 amino acids. The CDR3 protein is CASSLGRTALPAGNTIYF. The CDR3 DNA follows: TGTGCCAGCAGCTTGGGACGGACGGCCTTGCCGGCTGGAAACACCATATATTTT.

This clonotype was seen more than once but under ten times. This sequence joins TRBV12-3 or TRBV12-4 and TRBJ1-5; D may be TRBD1 (6 bases). V was clipped by 2 bases and J by 1 base, with 9 bases between them. The CDR3 spans 15 residues. This chain's CDR3 is CASSLRTESNQPQHF. As DNA, the CDR3 is TGTGCCAGCAGTTTAAGGACAGAGAGCAATCAGCCCCAGCATTTT.

This clonotype was recorded many times. V gene TRBV28 combines with J gene TRBJ2-1, with D possibly matching TRBD2 (6 bases). Between the trimmed V and J ends, which lost 5 bases and 7 bases, there was a span of 18 bases. Germline V lookup: CDR1 MDHEN, CDR2 SYDVKM. The CDR3 has 15 residues. In nucleotides, the CDR3 is TGTGCCAGCAGTACTCCCGGAGGGCCCTCTAATGAGCAGTTCTTC. Its translation is CASSTPGGPSNEQFF.

Of note for this clonotype: This sequence may be a read error, since a much larger clone differs from it by one base. V is TRBV20-1 and J is TRBJ1-1; D gene ambiguous. Trimming stripped 2 bases from V and 1 base from J, with 5 bases between. The CDR3 is 12 residues long. Germline CDR1 DFQATT, CDR2 SNEGSKA (reference sequence). CDR3 DNA sequence: TGCAGTGCTAGACCGGGGAACACTGAAGCTTTCTTT. This encodes CSARPGNTEAFF.

This clonotype showed up many times. The V call is TRBV28, the J call TRBJ2-5, with a possible D match to TRBD1 (6 bases). Per the germline V gene, CDR1 is MDHEN and CDR2 is SYDVKM. The V end was cut by 3 bases, the J end by 5 bases, with 10 bases between. This CDR3 is 13 amino acids long. In DNA, the CDR3 is TGTGCCAGCAGTTTTGGGGGCGTGGAGACCCAGTACTTC. It encodes CASSFGGVETQYF. Combining the CDR3 with reference TRBV28 and TRBJ2-5 gives the whole variable domain DVKVTQSSRYLVKRTGEKVFLECVQDMDHENMFWYRQDPGLGLRLIYFSYDVKMKEKGDIPEGYSVSREKKERFSLILESASTNQTSMYLCASSFGGVETQYFGPGTRLLVL.

The sample holds many counts of this clonotype. The CDR3 loop reads CASRTRVRMNTEAFF. The CDR3 region has the DNA TGTGCCAGCAGGACCCGGGTACGAATGAACACTGAAGCTTTCTTT. The rearrangement links TRBV12-3 or TRBV12-4 to TRBJ1-1; D remains ambiguous. V was clipped by 6 bases and J by 0 bases, with 14 bases between them. This CDR3 spans 15 amino acids.

This clonotype was observed many times. This chain links TRBV28 with TRBJ2-7, with D uncertain. Per germline, CDR1 MDHEN and CDR2 SYDVKM. The CDR3 is 11 residues long. V was cut by 6 bases and J by 4 bases, with 7 bases left in between. CDR3 amino acids: CASRANYEQYF. DNA of the CDR3: TGTGCCAGCAGGGCTAATTACGAGCAGTACTTC. Full variable domain (rest looked up from reference TRBV28 and TRBJ2-7): DVKVTQSSRYLVKRTGEKVFLECVQDMDHENMFWYRQDPGLGLRLIYFSYDVKMKEKGDIPEGYSVSREKKERFSLILESASTNQTSMYLCASRANYEQYFGPGTRLTVT.

This clonotype was seen at least ten times. The chain carries TRBV2 and TRBJ2-7, with D unresolved. CDR3 length: 15 amino acids. V dropped 6 bases and J dropped 0 bases, with 15 bases sitting between them. CDR1 is SNHLY and CDR2 is FYNNEI in the germline V gene. CDR3 loop: CASSRSGQSSYEQYF. DNA for the CDR3: TGTGCCAGCAGCAGGTCCGGCCAAAGCTCCTACGAGCAGTACTTC.